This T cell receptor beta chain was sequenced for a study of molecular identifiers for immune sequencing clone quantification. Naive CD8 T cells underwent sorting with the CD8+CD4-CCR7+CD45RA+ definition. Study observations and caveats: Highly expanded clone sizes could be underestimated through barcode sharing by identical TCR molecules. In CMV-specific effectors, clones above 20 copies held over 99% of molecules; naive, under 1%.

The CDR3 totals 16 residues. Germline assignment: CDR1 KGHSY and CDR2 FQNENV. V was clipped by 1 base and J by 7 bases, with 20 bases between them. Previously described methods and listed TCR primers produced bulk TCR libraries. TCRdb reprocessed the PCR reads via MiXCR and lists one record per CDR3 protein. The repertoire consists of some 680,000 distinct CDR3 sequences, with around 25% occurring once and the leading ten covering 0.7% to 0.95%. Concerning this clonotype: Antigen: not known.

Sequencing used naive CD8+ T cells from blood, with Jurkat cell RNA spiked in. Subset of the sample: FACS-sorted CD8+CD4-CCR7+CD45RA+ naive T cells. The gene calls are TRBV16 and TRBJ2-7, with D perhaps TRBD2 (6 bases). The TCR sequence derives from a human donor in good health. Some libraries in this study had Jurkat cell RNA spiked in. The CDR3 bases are TGTGCCAGCAGCCAATTCCGGGACTTGCGATATAGTGAGCAGTACTTC. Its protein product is CASSQFRDLRYSEQYF.